The source of this TCR beta chain is a study of shared clonotypes between healthy human individuals (dated by TCRdb to the early 2020s). Turning to the overall study: A couple of women and a few men aged 18 to 49 years were included in the cohort. For each donor, CD4 naive and CD4 memory were each run on three plates, CD8 naive on two plates, and CD8 memory on one plate. To estimate repertoire size and how much clonotype sharing occurs between individuals, the study deeply sequenced the blood TCR repertoires of about 5 healthy adults. To increase sequencing depth and limit assay-specific biases, different laboratories used diverse techniques to prepare libraries and sequence TCR repertoires. Between about 0.94 and 8.9 billion PBMCs per donor were obtained by leukapheresis. Points the paper makes about the study in general: Around 5.4% of naive CD4, 3% to 4% of naive CD8, 2.3% of memory CD4, and 0.4% of memory CD8 clonotypes were shared across a few donors. Sampling was restricted to blood, and TCR repertoires in tissue are likely to differ from TCR repertoires in blood. Estimated clonotype richness was generally larger for naive than for memory subsets. Because the study included a small number of donors, the genetic and exposure-history diversity represented was limited. Incomplete sequencing was indicated by rarefaction of sorted-subset datasets, despite the large sequencing depth. Compared with non-shared clonotypes, the clonotypes found in all four sorted-subset donors had higher generation probabilities. Based on pairwise subsampling, the degree of clonotype sharing among donors was expected to be affected by sequencing depth.

Using the deep immunoSEQ assay, multiplex PCR amplified TCR CDR3 regions from genomic DNA. For each cell subset, the extracted genomic DNA was distributed evenly across all wells of several immunoSEQ 96-well plates, and each plate served as one replicate. For sorted subsets, approximately 0.2 ug of genomic DNA, equivalent to some 33,000 T cell genomes, went into each replicate PCR. Purified libraries were quantified with a Qubit 3.0 fluorometer, sized on a Bioanalyzer 2100, and re-quantified with the KAPA Library Quantification kit. A separate single-read 150-cycle Illumina NextSeq 550 flow cell was used to sequence each immunoSEQ 96-well plate. Per the source publication's procedure: Because the immunoSEQ output held only junctional sequences and lacked quality scores, the filtering could not match the filtering applied to full-length reads. To assign V/J genes and CDR3, sequences were annotated using PyIR, a Python wrapper for IgBLAST v1.9, with IMGT germline references. Reads were removed for weak V/J assignments (E-value above 1e-6), missing CDR3, stop codons, out-of-frame junctions, or ambiguous translated residues. A V3J clonotype was defined by an identical inferred V gene, J gene, and CDR3 amino acid sequence. The percentage overlap between two repertoires was calculated by dividing the number of shared unique clonotypes by the size of the smaller repertoire. RTK rarefaction, the Chao1 estimator, and Recon v2.1 estimates of unobserved clonotypes were used to assess repertoire richness. OLGA was used to compute generation probabilities for all TCRbeta clonotypes that the gDNA method yielded from four donors. The table comes from immuneACCESS by way of TCRdb, which keeps in-frame sequences with V and J called. Part of the clones is missing from these tables; in studies checked, under half for an unresolved V gene and the rest for unknown reasons. Clonal size and the V and J genes are those of that table, whereas D and trimming came from the DNA. This sample comprises approximately 240,000 clones, about 69% of them detected only once. In total, the top ten clones hold 11% of the sample.

Sequences SNHLY (CDR1) and FYNNEI (CDR2) are obtained from the germline V gene. From cysteine to phenylalanine, the CDR3 is 12 amino acids long. Only the CDR3 region is kept as DNA, spanning 36 bases read in frame from base 1. Between the V and J ends, shortened by 4 bases and 4 bases respectively, the junction contains 6 bases. The donors were healthy, HIV-negative adults with no recently reported acute infections or vaccinations. Every donor was a Caucasian adult living in Nashville, Tennessee, USA. Magnetic negative selection was used to enrich CD4+ T cells, after which naive cells were positively selected on CD45RA and the negative fraction became the memory subset. Blood was obtained by leukapheresis, after which PBMCs were separated by Ficoll-Histopaque density gradient centrifugation and cryopreserved in liquid nitrogen vapor phase. Purity and quantity of every magnetically sorted T cell population were checked by analytical flow cytometry. From each sorted fraction, genomic DNA was isolated and quantified by UV absorbance on a Nanodrop 2000c.

On this clone itself: Its cognate antigen has yet to be identified. Base-call qualities are not available, and no considerably larger clone is one nucleotide away.

The sequenced sample was memory CD4+ T cells sorted from blood. The cell subset or site label corresponds to: CD45RA-negative fraction. The sequence is built from TRBV2 and TRBJ2-3, with no D gene named confidently. The TCR sequence derives from a man in his thirties or forties in good health. The CDR3 protein: CASSVGSDTQYF. In nucleotide form, the sequence is TGTGCCAGCAGTGTGGGGTCAGATACGCAGTATTTT.